Following are 18 T cell receptor beta chains from one sample sequenced in a study of T cell changes during pregnancy in multiple sclerosis. Method: immunoSEQ multiplex PCR; TCRdb's copy keeps in-frame clones and lacks some. The profile shows under 70,000 clones, 80% to 95% of them singletons. Here the sequenced sample was CD4+ T cells from peripheral blood mononuclear cells, taken after pregnancy. The receptors derive from a female donor with multiple sclerosis, enrolled in a pregnancy study.

The chain has TRBV10-2 and TRBJ2-1, with 12 bases aligning to TRBD2. Germline V gene sequence: CDR1 WSHSY, CDR2 SAAADI. V gave up 3 bases and J gave up 7 bases; unmatched junction bases: 7. There are 16 residues in the CDR3. CDR3 DNA: TGCGCCAGCAGTGATTTGACTAGCGGGGGCTGGAATGAGCAGTTCTTC. This encodes CASSDLTSGGWNEQFF.

This clone was seen a handful of times. The chain recombines TRBV5-1 with TRBJ2-5; TRBD1 might be the D (6 bases). Germline CDR1 reads SGHRS; CDR2 reads YFSETQ. This CDR3 has 14 residues. Trimming removed 0 bases at V and 1 base at J, with 7 bases between. The CDR3 sequence is CASSLGQVQETQYF. CDR3 DNA: TGCGCCAGCAGCTTGGGACAGGTCCAAGAGACCCAGTACTTC.

The sample holds one count of this clone. CDR3 nucleotides: TGCGCCAGCAGCCTAACGGGACAGGACGAGCAGTACTTC. Protein product: CASSLTGQDEQYF. The V call is TRBV5-1, the J call TRBJ2-7, with TRBD1 matching over 8 bases. The CDR3 covers 13 residues. Germline CDR1 and CDR2: SGHRS and YFSETQ. The V and J ends lost 4 bases and 5 bases, in that order; junction bases with no gene match: 5.

A word on this clone: One junction end disagrees with the germline gene, perhaps due to a read error. This sequence joins TRBV18 and TRBJ1-1, with 8 positions matching TRBD1. There are 18 residues in the CDR3. The germline CDR1 and CDR2 sequences are KGHSH and LQKENI. DNA of the CDR3: TGTGCCAGCTCGCCACGCCCAGGGACAGGCCCGATGAACACTGAAGCTTTCTTT. Translating gives CASSPRPGTGPMNTEAFF.

This clone was counted once. The chain is built from TRBV11-1 and TRBJ2-7; 7 positions agree with TRBD1. This CDR3 is 15 amino acids long. Trimming cost V 4 bases and J 0 bases; bases outside gene matches: 6. Germline V gene lookup returns CDR1 SGHAT and CDR2 FQDESV (reference sequence). The CDR3 coding sequence is TGTGCCAGCAGCTCTGAGGACAGGACCTCCTACGAGCAGTACTTC. It codes for CASSSEDRTSYEQYF.

This clone appeared once. The chain employs TRBV5-1 and TRBJ2-5; 7 bases map to TRBD1. Germline V gene data show CDR1 as SGHRS and CDR2 as YFSETQ. The CDR3 runs to 15 residues. Trimming took 3 bases from V and 1 from J; bases not matched to a gene: 6. CDR3 DNA: TGCGCCAGCAGCTCCGGACAGGTGGGCCAAGAGACCCAGTACTTC. Translated: CASSSGQVGQETQYF.

The genes are TRBV13 and TRBJ1-2, with a possible D match to TRBD1 (6 bases). This CDR3 region has 16 residues. The germline gives CDR1 PRHDT, CDR2 FYEKMQ (reference sequence). V lost 5 bases and J 4 bases, leaving 20 bases between the germline ends. This chain's CDR3 is CASSKYLDRVSYGYTF. CDR3 sequence (DNA): TGTGCCAGCAGCAAATATCTGGACAGAGTCTCCTATGGCTACACCTTC.

The chain employs TRBV10-3 and TRBJ2-7; the match to TRBD1 covers 7 bases. This CDR3 region has 13 residues. Losses at the gene ends were 5 bases for V and 4 bases for J; bases not matched to a gene: 5. CDR1 is ENHRY and CDR2 is SYGVKD in the germline V gene. As DNA, the CDR3 is TGTGCCATCAGTCAGGGGGTTGGATACGAGCAGTACTTC. It specifies CAISQGVGYEQYF.

V and J are TRBV7-2 and TRBJ2-1; 8 bases fit TRBD2. The CDR3 extends over 13 amino acids. With 1 base clipped from V and 15 bases from J, the junction kept 8 bases outside the gene matches. Germline V CDR1 and CDR2: SGHTA, FQGNSA. The CDR3 sequence is CASSLVPGGPRFF. In DNA, the CDR3 is TGTGCCAGCAGCTTAGTACCGGGAGGGCCACGGTTCTTC.

The V and J genes are TRBV19 and TRBJ2-1; D not certain. The CDR3 has 12 residues. The germline gives CDR1 LNHDA, CDR2 SQIVND (reference sequence). The germline V and J ends were trimmed by 3 bases and 5 bases, with 5 bases remaining between them. The CDR3 DNA follows: TGTGCCAGTAGTATTCGGGACAATGAGCAGTTCTTC. Its protein is CASSIRDNEQFF.

The rearrangement joins TRBV5-4 to TRBJ2-1; TRBD1 is a possible D gene (5 bases). The germline V gene has CDR1 SGHNT and CDR2 YYREEE (reference sequence). This CDR3 spans 17 amino acids. V lost 1 base, J lost 0 bases, and 14 bases lay in between. The CDR3 loop reads CASSLKVREYSYNEQFF. Written as DNA, the CDR3 is TGTGCCAGCAGCTTGAAGGTCAGGGAATACTCCTACAATGAGCAGTTCTTC.

The chain recombines TRBV18 with TRBJ2-7, with 7 bases aligning to TRBD2. Germline loops: CDR1 KGHSH, CDR2 LQKENI. CDR3 length: 15 amino acids. V dropped 3 bases and J dropped 3; count of bases not matched to a gene: 8. The CDR3 loop is CASSPRRERYYEQYF. CDR3 DNA: TGTGCCAGCTCACCCCGGCGGGAGAGGTACTACGAGCAGTACTTC.

CDR3 in DNA: TGCGCCAGCAGCCAGCTAGCGGGAGCGGAGACCCAGTACTTC. Translation: CASSQLAGAETQYF. The chain has TRBV5-1 and TRBJ2-5; 10 positions match TRBD2. The length of the CDR3 is 14 residues. Germline CDR1 is SGHRS and CDR2 is YFSETQ. Trimming took 4 bases from V and 5 from J; bases not matched to a gene: 5. Variable domain in full (rest from reference TRBV5-1 and TRBJ2-5): KAGVTQTPRYLIKTRGQQVTLSCSPISGHRSVSWYQQTPGQGLQFLFEYFSETQRNKGNFPGRFSGRQFSNSRSEMNVSTLELGDSALYLCASSQLAGAETQYFGPGTRLLVL.

The J gene is TRBJ2-7, the V gene TRBV2; 13 nucleotides align to TRBD2. V lost 6 bases, J lost 7 bases, and 3 bases stayed unmatched. The V gene's germline CDR1 is SNHLY and CDR2 FYNNEI. CDR3 length: 13 residues. CDR3 DNA sequence: TGTGCCAGCAGAGGACTAGCGGGGGAGGAGCAGTACTTC. Its protein is CASRGLAGEEQYF. Combining the CDR3 with reference TRBV2 and TRBJ2-7 gives the whole variable domain EPEVTQTPSHQVTQMGQEVILRCVPISNHLYFYWYRQILGQKVEFLVSFYNNEISEKSEIFDDQFSVERPDGSNFTLKIRSTKLEDSAMYFCASRGLAGEEQYFGPGTRLTVT.

The chain is built from TRBV25-1 and TRBJ1-6, with D perhaps matching TRBD1 (6 bases). This CDR3 has 14 residues. Germline assignment: CDR1 MGHDK and CDR2 SYGVNS. The V end was cut by 3 bases, the J end by 10 bases, with 13 bases between. The DNA of the CDR3 is TGTGCCAGCAGTGAGCGCACAGGGCACTCACCCCTCCACTTT. This encodes CASSERTGHSPLHF.

The chain couples TRBV15 to TRBJ1-2, with D perhaps TRBD1 (6 bases). The CDR3 totals 13 residues. V dropped 2 bases and J dropped 8 bases, with 12 bases sitting between them. Germline values: CDR1 LNHNV, CDR2 YYDKDF (reference sequence). The CDR3 loop reads CATSRPDSGGYTF. The CDR3 DNA is TGTGCCACCAGCAGACCGGACAGTGGAGGCTACACCTTC.

The chain links TRBV6-5 to TRBJ2-2; perhaps TRBD1 as D (5 bases). The germline V gene encodes CDR1 MNHEY and CDR2 SVGAGI. Trimming took 2 bases from V and 7 from J, leaving 11 bases between them. The CDR3 totals 14 residues. The CDR3 loop is CASSYARVGGELFF. Here the CDR3 DNA reads TGTGCCAGCAGTTACGCCAGGGTAGGCGGGGAGCTGTTTTTT.

The genes are TRBV29-1 and TRBJ2-1, with 10 bases aligning to TRBD2. CDR3 length equals 14 residues. V shed 3 bases and J 7 bases; nucleotides not matched to a gene: 6. Per germline, CDR1 SQVTM and CDR2 ANQGSEA. This CDR3 reads CSVEKPSGGNEQFF. DNA for the CDR3: TGCAGCGTTGAGAAACCTAGCGGGGGTAATGAGCAGTTCTTC.